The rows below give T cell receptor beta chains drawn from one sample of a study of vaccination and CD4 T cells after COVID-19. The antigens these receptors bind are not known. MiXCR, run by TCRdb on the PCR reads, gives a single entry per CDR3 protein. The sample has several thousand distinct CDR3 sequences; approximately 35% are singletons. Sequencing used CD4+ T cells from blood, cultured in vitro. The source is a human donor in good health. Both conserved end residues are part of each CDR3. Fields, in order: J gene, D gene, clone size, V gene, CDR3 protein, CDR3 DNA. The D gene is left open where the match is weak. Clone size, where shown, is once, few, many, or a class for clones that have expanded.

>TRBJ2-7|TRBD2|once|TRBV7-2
CASREGLAGGRSYEQYF
TGTGCCAGCAGGGAGGGACTAGCGGGAGGGAGATCCTACGAGCAGTACTTC
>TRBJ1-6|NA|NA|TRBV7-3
CASSPLSIQGDSPLHF
TGTGCCAGCAGCCCCCTCTCCATTCAGGGCGATTCACCCCTCCACTTT
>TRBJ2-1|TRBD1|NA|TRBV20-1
CSARKIDRDGNEQFF
TGCAGTGCTAGGAAGATTGACAGGGACGGCAATGAGCAGTTCTTC
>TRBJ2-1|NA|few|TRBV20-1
CSAARALAAYNEQFF
TGCAGTGCTGCCCGTGCACTAGCCGCATACAATGAGCAGTTCTTC
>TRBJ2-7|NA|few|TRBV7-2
CASSPRTYEQYF
TGTGCCAGCAGCCCCCGAACCTACGAGCAGTACTTC
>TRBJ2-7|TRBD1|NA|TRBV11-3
CASSSRGQGHEQYF
TGTGCCAGCAGCTCACGGGGACAGGGCCACGAGCAGTACTTC
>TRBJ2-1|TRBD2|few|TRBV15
CATRPLAGVGNEQFF
TGTGCCACCCGTCCTCTAGCGGGAGTCGGCAATGAGCAGTTCTTC
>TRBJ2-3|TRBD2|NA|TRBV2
CASRTGLAADTQYF
TGTGCCAGCAGGACGGGACTAGCCGCCGATACGCAGTATTTT
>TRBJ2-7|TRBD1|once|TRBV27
CATKRKPGQGAVEQYF
TGTGCCACCAAAAGGAAACCGGGACAGGGGGCGGTCGAGCAGTACTTC
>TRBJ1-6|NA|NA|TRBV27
CASSLMIQLYSYNSPLHF
TGTGCCAGCAGTTTGATGATTCAATTATACTCCTATAATTCACCCCTCCACTTT
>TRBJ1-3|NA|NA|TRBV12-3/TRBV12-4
CASSLVGNTIYF
TGTGCCAGCAGTTTGGTCGGAAACACCATATATTTT
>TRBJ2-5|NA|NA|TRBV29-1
CSVDPQGRRETQYF
TGCAGCGTCGATCCCCAGGGGCGGAGAGAGACCCAGTACTTC
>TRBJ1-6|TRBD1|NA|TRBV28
CASSSPEDRANSPLHF
TGTGCCAGCAGTTCCCCTGAGGACAGGGCTAATTCACCCCTCCACTTT
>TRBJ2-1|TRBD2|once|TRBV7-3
CASSTQLAGDNEQFF
TGTGCCAGCAGCACGCAACTAGCGGGAGACAATGAGCAGTTCTTC
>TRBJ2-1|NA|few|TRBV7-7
CASSMDGGDEQFF
TGTGCTAGCTCTATGGACGGTGGAGATGAGCAGTTCTTC
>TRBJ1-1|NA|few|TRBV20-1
CSARDRRRNTEAFF
TGCAGTGCTAGAGATCGTCGGAGGAACACTGAAGCTTTCTTT